One and the same sample provided the 5 T cell receptor beta chains below, sequenced in a study of blood T cells in healthy people across ages. Sample-barcoded 5' priming and a J-beta primer mix drove a second PCR of roughly 7 to 11 cycles. TCRdb reanalysed the 5' RACE reads using MiXCR and keeps one entry per CDR3 protein. In the table there are some 1,500,000 distinct CDR3 sequences, 40% to 45% of which are singletons. Sequenced input: blood. Receptors were obtained from a woman under 30 in good health.

This chain links TRBV7-2 with TRBJ2-3; 8 bases match TRBD2. Per germline, CDR1 SGHTA and CDR2 FQGNSA. The length of the CDR3 is 14 residues. The V segment lost 5 bases and the J segment 7 bases; nucleotides outside the gene matches: 8. CDR3 DNA sequence: TGTGCCAGCAGCCCGGGGGGGCCAACTTATACGCAGTATTTT. This codes for CASSPGGPTYTQYF.

This clonotype was seen a single time. Mismatch with germline at one junction end may stem from a read error. The chain uses TRBV4-1 and TRBJ2-1; TRBD1 matches at 7 bases. Germline-derived CDR1 and CDR2 are MGHRA and YSYEKL. The CDR3 spans 17 residues. The CDR3 coding sequence is TGCACCAGCAGCCGATCGTGGGACAGCTATTCCTACAATGAGCAGTTCTTC. The encoded protein is CTSSRSWDSYSYNEQFF.

This clonotype occurred many times. This chain links TRBV29-1 with TRBJ2-1; 7 positions agree with TRBD1. CDR1 and CDR2 from the germline V gene are SQVTM and ANQGSEA. This CDR3 is 14 amino acids long. J gave up 6 bases and V 6 bases, and 11 bases lay outside the gene matches. CDR3: CSVQDRVVGNEQFF. The CDR3 nucleotides read TGCAGCGTGCAAGACAGGGTAGTCGGCAATGAGCAGTTCTTC.

The chain uses TRBV9 and TRBJ2-2, with D unclear. Germline V gene sequence: CDR1 SGDLS, CDR2 YYNGEE. V shed 7 bases and J shed 2 bases, with 9 bases lying between them. The CDR3 sequence is 13 residues long. The CDR3 region is CASGHLNTGELFF. Written as DNA, the CDR3 is TGTGCCAGCGGGCACTTAAACACCGGGGAGCTGTTTTTT.

This chain connects TRBV29-1 to TRBJ2-3; D is possibly TRBD1 or TRBD2 (5 bases each). V was shortened by 4 bases and J by 1 base, with 18 bases between the two germline ends. Germline V lookup: CDR1 SQVTM, CDR2 ANQGSEA. The CDR3 spans 16 residues. The CDR3, as DNA: TGCAGCGTTGTACGCCGGGACCCCCAGCGCACAGATACGCAGTATTTT. It is translated as CSVVRRDPQRTDTQYF.